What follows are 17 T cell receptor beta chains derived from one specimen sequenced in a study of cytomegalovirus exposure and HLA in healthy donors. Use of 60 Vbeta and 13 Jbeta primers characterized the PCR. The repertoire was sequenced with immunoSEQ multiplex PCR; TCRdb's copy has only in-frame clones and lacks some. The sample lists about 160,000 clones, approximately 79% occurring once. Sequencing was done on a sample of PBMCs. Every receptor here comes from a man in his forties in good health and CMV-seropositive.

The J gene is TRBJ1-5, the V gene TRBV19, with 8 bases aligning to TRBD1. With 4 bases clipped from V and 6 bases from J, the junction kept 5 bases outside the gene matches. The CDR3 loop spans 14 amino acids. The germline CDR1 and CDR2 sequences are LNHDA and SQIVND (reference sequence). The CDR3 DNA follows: TGTGCCAGTAGTACCCAGGGGGCGAGTCAGCCCCAGCATTTT. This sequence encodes CASSTQGASQPQHF.

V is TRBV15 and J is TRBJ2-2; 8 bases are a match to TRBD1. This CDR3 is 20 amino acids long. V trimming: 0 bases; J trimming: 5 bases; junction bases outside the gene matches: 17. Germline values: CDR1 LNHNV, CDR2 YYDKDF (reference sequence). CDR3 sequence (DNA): TGTGCCACCAGCAGAGATTGGGCCCCAATCCGGGACAGGAGGACCGGGGAGCTGTTTTTT. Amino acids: CATSRDWAPIRDRRTGELFF.

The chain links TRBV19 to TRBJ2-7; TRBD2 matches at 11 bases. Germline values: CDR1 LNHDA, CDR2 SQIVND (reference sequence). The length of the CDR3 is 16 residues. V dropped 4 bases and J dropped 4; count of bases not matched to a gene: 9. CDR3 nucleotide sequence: TGTGCCAGTAGTACGCAACCGGGACTAGCGGCTTACGAGCAGTACTTC. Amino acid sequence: CASSTQPGLAAYEQYF.

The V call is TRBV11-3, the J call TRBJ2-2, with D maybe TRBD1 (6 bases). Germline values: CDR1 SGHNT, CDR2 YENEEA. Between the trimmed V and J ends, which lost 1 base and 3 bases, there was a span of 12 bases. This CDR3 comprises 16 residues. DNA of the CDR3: TGTGCCAGCAGCTTAGGAGACAGGAGATACACCGGGGAGCTGTTTTTT. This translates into CASSLGDRRYTGELFF.

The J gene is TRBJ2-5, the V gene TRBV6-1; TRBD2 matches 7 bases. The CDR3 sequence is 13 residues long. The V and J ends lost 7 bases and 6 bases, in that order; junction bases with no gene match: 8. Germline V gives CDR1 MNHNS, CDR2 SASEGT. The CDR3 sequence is CASTPGGSKTQYF. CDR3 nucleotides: TGTGCCAGCACCCCCGGGGGGTCGAAGACCCAGTACTTC.

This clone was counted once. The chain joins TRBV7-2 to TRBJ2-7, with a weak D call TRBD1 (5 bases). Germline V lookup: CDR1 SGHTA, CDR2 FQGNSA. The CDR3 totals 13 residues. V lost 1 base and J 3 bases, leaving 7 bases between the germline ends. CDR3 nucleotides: TGTGCCAGCAGCTTAGGGACACTCTACGAGCAGTACTTC. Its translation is CASSLGTLYEQYF.

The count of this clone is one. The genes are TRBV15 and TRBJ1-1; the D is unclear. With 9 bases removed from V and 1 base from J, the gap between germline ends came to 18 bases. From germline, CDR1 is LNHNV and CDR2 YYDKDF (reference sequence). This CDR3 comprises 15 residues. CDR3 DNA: TGTGCCACGGTGACGGGTGGCGGAGCGAACACTGAAGCTTTCTTT. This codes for CATVTGGGANTEAFF.

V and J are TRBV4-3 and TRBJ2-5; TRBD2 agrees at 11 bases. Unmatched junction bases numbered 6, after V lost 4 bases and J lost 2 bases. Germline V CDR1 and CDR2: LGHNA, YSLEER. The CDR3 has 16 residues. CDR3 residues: CASSPSGGLLQETQYF. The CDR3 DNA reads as TGCGCCAGCAGCCCTAGCGGGGGGCTCCTTCAAGAGACCCAGTACTTC.

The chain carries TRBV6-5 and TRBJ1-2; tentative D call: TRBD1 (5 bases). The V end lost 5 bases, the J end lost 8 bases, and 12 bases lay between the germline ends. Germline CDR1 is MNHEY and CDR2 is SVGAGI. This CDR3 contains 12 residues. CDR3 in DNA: TGTGCCAGCAGTCGGGGGGTTGGGGGCTACACCTTC. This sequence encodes CASSRGVGGYTF.

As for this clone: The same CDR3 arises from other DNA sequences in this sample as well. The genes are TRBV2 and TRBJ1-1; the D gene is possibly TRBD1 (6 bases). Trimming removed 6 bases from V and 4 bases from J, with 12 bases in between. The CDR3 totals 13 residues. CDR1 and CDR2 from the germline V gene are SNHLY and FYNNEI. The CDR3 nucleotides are TGTGCCAGCAGCGACCGAGGGGGCACTGAAGCTTTCTTT. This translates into CASSDRGGTEAFF.

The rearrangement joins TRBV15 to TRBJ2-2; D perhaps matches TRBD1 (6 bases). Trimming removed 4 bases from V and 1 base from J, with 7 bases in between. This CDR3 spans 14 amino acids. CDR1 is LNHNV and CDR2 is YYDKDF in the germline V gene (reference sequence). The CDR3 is CATSTGQNTGELFF. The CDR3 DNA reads TGTGCCACCAGCACGGGACAGAACACCGGGGAGCTGTTTTTT.

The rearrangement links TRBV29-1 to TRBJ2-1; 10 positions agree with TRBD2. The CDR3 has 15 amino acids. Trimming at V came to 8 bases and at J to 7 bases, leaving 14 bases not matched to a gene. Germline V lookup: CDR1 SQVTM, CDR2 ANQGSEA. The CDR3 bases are TGCAGCCTCCCCGGGAAGCGGGGGGGGCGGAATGAGCAGTTCTTC. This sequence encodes CSLPGKRGGRNEQFF.

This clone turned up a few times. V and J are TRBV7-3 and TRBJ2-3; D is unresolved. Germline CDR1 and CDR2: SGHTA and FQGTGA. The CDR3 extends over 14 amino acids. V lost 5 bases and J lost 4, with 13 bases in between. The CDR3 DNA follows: TGTGCCAGCAGCCCCCTTGAGTCTTCAGATACGCAGTATTTT. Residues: CASSPLESSDTQYF.

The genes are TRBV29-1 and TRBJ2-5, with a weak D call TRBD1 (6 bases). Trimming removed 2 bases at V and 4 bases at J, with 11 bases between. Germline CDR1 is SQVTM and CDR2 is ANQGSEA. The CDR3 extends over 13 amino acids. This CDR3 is CSVERGLVETQYF. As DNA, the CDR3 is TGCAGCGTTGAAAGGGGGTTGGTAGAGACCCAGTACTTC.

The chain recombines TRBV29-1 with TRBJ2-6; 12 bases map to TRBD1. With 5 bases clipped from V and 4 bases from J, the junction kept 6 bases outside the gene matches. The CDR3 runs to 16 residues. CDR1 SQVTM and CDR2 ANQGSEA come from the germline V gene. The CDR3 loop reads CSVSGTGGVGANVLTF. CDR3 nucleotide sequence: TGCAGCGTTTCCGGGACAGGGGGCGTCGGGGCCAACGTCCTGACTTTC.

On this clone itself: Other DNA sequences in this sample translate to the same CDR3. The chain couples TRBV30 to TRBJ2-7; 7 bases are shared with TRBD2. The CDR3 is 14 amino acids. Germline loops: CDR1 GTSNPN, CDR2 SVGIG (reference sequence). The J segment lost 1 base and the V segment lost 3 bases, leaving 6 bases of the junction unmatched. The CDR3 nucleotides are TGTGCCTGGAGATGGGGGGGACTTTCCTACGAGCAGTACTTC. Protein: CAWRWGGLSYEQYF.

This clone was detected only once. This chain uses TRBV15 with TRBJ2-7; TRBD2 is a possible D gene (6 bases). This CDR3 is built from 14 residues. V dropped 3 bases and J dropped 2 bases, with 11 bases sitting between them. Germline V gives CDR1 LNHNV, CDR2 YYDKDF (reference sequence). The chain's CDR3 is CATSRGTGAYEQYF. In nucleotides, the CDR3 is TGTGCCACCAGCAGGGGAACGGGGGCCTACGAGCAGTACTTC.